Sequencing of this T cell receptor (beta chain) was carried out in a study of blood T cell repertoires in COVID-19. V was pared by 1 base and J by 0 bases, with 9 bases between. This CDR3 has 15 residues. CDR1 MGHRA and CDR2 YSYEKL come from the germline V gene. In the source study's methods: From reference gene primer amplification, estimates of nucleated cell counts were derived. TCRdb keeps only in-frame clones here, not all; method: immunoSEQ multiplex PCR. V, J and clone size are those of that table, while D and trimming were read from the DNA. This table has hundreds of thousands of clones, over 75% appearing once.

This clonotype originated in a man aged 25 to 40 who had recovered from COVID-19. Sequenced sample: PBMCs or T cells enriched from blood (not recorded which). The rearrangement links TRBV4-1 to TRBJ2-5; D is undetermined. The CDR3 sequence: CASSQGALYQETQYF. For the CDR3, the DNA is TGCGCCAGCAGCCAAGGAGCCCTCTACCAAGAGACCCAGTACTTC.